This T cell receptor beta chain was obtained from a study of response to subunit inactivated influenza vaccine. Study-wide findings and caveats: Each seasonal influenza vaccination, the authors suggested, recruits few new T cells.

MiXCR, applied by TCRdb to the RT-PCR reads, yields one record per CDR3 protein. The sample carries hundreds of thousands of distinct CDR3 sequences, around 13% recorded once. The J segment lost 5 bases and the V segment lost 1 base, leaving 6 bases of the junction unmatched. The germline gives CDR1 LGHDT, CDR2 YNNKEL (reference sequence). This CDR3 is built from 15 residues. This clonotype appeared many times. The antigen is unknown. Sequencing was performed on PBMCs from blood, taken roughly 15 days before vaccination. The chain joins TRBV3-1 to TRBJ2-7, with 9 positions matching TRBD1. The receptor comes from a man aged 50 or older who received an inactivated influenza vaccine. The CDR3 nucleotides read TGTGCCAGCAGCCAAGCTACGGGGACAGGGAACGAGCAGTACTTC. This codes for CASSQATGTGNEQYF.